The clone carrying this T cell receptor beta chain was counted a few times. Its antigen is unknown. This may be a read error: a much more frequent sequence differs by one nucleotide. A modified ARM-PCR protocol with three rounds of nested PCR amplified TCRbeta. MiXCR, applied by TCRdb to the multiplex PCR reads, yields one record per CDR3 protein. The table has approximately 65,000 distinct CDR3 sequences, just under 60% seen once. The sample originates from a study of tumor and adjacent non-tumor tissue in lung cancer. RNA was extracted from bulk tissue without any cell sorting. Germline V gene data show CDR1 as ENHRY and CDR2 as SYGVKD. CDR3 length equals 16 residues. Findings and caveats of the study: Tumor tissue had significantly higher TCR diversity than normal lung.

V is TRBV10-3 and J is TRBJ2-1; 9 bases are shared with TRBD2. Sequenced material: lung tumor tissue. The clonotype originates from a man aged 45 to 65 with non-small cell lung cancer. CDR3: CTIKKASGDFNNEQFF. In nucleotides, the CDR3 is TGTACCATCAAAAAGGCTAGCGGGGATTTTAACAATGAGCAGTTCTTC.